The 3 T cell receptor beta chains in this list originate from one sample, sequenced in a study of early T cells in non-severe SARS-CoV-2 infection. Each CDR3 protein is one row after TCRdb ran MiXCR on the 5' RACE reads. The sample carries about 50,000 distinct CDR3 sequences, around a tenth recorded once. Material: whole blood. The receptors originated from an adult who was a healthcare worker with PCR-confirmed SARS-CoV-2 infection or an uninfected control (not recorded which).

Sample share makes this clonotype medium-sized. The rearrangement joins TRBV6-1 to TRBJ1-2; TRBD1 might be the D (6 bases). Germline V gives CDR1 MNHNS, CDR2 SASEGT. This CDR3 has 17 residues. V gave up 1 base and J gave up 2 bases, with 17 bases separating them. Here the CDR3 DNA reads TGTGCCAGCAGTGAAGAGGAAGAACAGGGTTCCAACTATGGCTACACCTTC. Encoded protein: CASSEEEEQGSNYGYTF.

This clonotype was seen a few times. The chain employs TRBV3-1 and TRBJ2-1, with 9 bases aligning to TRBD1. Germline CDR1 is LGHDT and CDR2 is YNNKEL (reference sequence). Trimming removed 8 bases from V and 5 bases from J; junction bases left unmatched: 7. The length of the CDR3 is 14 residues. Here the CDR3 DNA reads TGTGCCAGCGTAGACAGGGGGAGGGACAATGAGCAGTTCTTC. It translates to CASVDRGRDNEQFF.

This clonotype was seen at least ten times. The chain is built from TRBV5-1 and TRBJ2-1; 13 bases fit TRBD2. Germline trimming cut 6 bases from V and 9 bases from J; bases unmatched to any gene: 21. The CDR3 consists of 19 residues. Germline V gene data show CDR1 as SGHRS and CDR2 as YFSETQ. CDR3 sequence: CASMEGGTSGRARRSEQFF. DNA of the CDR3: TGCGCCAGCATGGAAGGTGGAACTAGCGGGAGGGCTCGTCGTTCTGAGCAGTTCTTC. Together with reference TRBV5-1 and TRBJ2-1, the CDR3 gives the full variable domain: KAGVTQTPRYLIKTRGQQVTLSCSPISGHRSVSWYQQTPGQGLQFLFEYFSETQRNKGNFPGRFSGRQFSNSRSEMNVSTLELGDSALYLCASMEGGTSGRARRSEQFFGPGTRLTVL.